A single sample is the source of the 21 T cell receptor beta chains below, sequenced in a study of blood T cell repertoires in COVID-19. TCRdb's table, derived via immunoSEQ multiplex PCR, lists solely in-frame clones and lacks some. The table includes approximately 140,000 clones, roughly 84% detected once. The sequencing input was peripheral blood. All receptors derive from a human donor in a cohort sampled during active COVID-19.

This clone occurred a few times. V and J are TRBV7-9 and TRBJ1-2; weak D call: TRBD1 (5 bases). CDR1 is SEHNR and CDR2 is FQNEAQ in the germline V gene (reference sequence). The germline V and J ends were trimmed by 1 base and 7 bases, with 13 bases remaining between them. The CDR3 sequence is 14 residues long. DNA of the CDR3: TGTGCCAGCAGCTTAGATTTTAGGGGAGGTGGCTACACCTTC. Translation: CASSLDFRGGGYTF.

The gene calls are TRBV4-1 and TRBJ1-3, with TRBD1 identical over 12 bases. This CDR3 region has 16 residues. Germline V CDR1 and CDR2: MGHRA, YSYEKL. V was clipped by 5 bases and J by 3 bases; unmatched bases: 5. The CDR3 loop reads CASSRGDRGLGNTIYF. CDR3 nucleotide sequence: TGCGCCAGCAGCAGAGGGGACAGGGGGCTTGGAAACACCATATATTTT.

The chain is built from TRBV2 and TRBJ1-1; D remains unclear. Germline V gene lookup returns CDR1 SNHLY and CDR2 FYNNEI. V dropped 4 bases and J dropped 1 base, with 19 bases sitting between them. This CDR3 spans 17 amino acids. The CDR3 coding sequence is TGTGCCAGCAGTGGCGTCAGGCCTTTGCCCCGGAACACTGAAGCTTTCTTT. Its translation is CASSGVRPLPRNTEAFF.

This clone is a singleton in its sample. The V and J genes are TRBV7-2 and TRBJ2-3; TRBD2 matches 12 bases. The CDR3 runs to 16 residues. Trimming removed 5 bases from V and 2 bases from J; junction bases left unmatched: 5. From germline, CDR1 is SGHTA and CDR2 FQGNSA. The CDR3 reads CASSTGLAGITDTQYF. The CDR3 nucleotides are TGTGCCAGCAGCACCGGACTAGCGGGGATCACAGATACGCAGTATTTT.

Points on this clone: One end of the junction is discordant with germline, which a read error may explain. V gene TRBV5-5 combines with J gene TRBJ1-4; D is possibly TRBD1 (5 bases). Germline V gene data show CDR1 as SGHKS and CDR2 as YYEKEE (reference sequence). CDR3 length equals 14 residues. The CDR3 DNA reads TGTGCCAGCAGCTTGGGCAGGGTTAATGAGAAACTGTTTTTT. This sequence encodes CASSLGRVNEKLFF.

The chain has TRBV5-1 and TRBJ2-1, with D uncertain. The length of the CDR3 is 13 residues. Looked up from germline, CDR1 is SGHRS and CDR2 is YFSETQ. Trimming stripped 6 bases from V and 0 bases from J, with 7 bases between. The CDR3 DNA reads TGCGCCAGCACCTCGAGCTCCTACAATGAGCAGTTCTTC. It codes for CASTSSSYNEQFF.

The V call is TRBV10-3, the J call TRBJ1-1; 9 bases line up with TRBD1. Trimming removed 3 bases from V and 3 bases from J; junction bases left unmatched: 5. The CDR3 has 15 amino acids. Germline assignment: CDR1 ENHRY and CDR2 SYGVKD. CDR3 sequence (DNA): TGTGCCATCAGTGATCACAGGGGGCAGGACACTGAAGCTTTCTTT. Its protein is CAISDHRGQDTEAFF.

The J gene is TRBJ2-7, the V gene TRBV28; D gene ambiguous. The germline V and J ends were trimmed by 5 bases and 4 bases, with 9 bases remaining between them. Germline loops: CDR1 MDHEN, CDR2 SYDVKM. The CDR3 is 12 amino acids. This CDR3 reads CASSKTTYEQYF. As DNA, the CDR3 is TGTGCCAGCAGTAAAACCACTTACGAGCAGTACTTC.

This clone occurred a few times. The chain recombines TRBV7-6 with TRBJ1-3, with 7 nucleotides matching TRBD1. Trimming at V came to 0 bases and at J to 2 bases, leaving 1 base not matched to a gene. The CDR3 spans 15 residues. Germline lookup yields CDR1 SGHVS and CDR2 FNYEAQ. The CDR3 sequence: CASSLAGQTGNTIYF. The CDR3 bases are TGTGCCAGCAGCTTAGCGGGACAGACTGGAAACACCATATATTTT.

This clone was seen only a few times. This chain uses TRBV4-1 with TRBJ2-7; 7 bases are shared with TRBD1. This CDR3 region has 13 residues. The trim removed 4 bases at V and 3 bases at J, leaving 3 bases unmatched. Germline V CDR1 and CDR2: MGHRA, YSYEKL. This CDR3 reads CASSRGGNYEQYF. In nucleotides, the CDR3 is TGCGCCAGCAGCCGAGGGGGCAACTACGAGCAGTACTTC.

CDR3 nucleotide sequence: TGTGCCAGCTCACCACCTCGGGATATTAGCGGACACAGCTCCTACAATGAGCAGTTCTTC. Amino acid sequence: CASSPPRDISGHSSYNEQFF. The gene calls are TRBV18 and TRBJ2-1; D possibly corresponds to TRBD2 (6 bases). This CDR3 is built from 20 residues. CDR1 and CDR2 from the germline V gene are KGHSH and LQKENI. The V end lost 0 bases, the J end lost 0 bases, and 21 bases lay between the germline ends.

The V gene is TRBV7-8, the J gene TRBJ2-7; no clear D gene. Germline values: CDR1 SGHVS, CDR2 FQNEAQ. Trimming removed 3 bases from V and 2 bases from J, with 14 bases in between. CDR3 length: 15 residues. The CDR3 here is CASSFTTQQTYEQYF. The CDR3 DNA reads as TGTGCCAGCAGCTTCACGACACAACAAACCTACGAGCAGTACTTC. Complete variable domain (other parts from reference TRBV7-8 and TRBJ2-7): GAGVSQSPRYKVAKRGQDVALRCDPISGHVSLFWYQQALGQGPEFLTYFQNEAQLDKSGLPSDRFFAERPEGSVSTLKIQRTQQEDSAVYLCASSFTTQQTYEQYFGPGTRLTVT.

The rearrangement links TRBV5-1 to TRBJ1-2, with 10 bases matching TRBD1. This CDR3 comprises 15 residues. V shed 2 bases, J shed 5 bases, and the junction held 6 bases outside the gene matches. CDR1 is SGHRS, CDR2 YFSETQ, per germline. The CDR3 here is CASSFVGTGAYGYTF. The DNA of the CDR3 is TGCGCCAGCAGCTTTGTCGGGACAGGGGCTTATGGCTACACCTTC.

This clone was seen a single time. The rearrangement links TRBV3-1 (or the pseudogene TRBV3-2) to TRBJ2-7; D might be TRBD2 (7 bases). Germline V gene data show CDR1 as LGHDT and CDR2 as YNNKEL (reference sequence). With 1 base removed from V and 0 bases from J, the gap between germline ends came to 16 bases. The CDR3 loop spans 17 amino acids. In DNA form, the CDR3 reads TGTGCCAGCAGCCAAGGAGGGGGGGTTCATAGCTCCTACGAGCAGTACTTC. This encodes CASSQGGGVHSSYEQYF.

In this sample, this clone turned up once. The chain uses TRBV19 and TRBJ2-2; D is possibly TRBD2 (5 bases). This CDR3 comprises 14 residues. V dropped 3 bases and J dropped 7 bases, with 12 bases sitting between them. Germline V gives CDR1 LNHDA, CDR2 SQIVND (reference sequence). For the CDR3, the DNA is TGTGCCAGTAGTATCGGGGATAGCAGCGGGGAGCTGTTTTTT. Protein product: CASSIGDSSGELFF. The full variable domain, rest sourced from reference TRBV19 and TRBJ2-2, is DGGITQSPKYLFRKEGQNVTLSCEQNLNHDAMYWYRQDPGQGLRLIYYSQIVNDFQKGDIAEGYSVSREKKESFPLTVTSAQKNPTAFYLCASSIGDSSGELFFGEGSRLTVL.

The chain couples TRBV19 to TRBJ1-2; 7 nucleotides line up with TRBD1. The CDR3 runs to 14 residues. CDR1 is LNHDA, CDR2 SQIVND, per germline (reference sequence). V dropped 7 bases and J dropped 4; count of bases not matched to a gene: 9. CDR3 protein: CASNGGGGIYGYTF. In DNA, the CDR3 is TGTGCCAGTAACGGTGGAGGGGGCATCTATGGCTACACCTTC.

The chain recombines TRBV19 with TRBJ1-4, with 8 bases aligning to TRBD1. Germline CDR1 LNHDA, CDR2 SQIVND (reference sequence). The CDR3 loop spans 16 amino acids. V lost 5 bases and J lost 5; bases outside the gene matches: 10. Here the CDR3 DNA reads TGTGCCAGTAGTTTTCGGTCAGGGGGCATGAATGAAAAACTGTTTTTT. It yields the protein CASSFRSGGMNEKLFF. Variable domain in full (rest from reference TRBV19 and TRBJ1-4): DGGITQSPKYLFRKEGQNVTLSCEQNLNHDAMYWYRQDPGQGLRLIYYSQIVNDFQKGDIAEGYSVSREKKESFPLTVTSAQKNPTAFYLCASSFRSGGMNEKLFFGSGTQLSVL.

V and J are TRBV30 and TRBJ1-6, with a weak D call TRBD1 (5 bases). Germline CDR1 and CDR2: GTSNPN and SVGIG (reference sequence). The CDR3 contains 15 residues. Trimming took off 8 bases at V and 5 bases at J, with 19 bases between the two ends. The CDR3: CAGTPGEADNSPLHF. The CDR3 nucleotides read TGTGCCGGGACCCCGGGGGAGGCCGATAATTCACCCCTCCACTTT.

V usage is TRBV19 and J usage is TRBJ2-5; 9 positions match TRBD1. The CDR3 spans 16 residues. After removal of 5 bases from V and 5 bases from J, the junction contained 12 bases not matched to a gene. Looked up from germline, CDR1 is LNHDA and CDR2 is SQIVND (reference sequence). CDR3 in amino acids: CASSVRTGATNETQYF. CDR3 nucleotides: TGTGCCAGTAGTGTGCGGACAGGGGCGACCAATGAGACCCAGTACTTC.

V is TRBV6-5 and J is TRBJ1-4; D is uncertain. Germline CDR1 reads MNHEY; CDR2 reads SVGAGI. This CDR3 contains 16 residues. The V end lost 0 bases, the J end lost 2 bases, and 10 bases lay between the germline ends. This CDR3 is CASSYSRRGTNEKLFF. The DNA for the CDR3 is TGTGCCAGCAGTTACTCTCGCCGAGGCACTAATGAAAAACTGTTTTTT.

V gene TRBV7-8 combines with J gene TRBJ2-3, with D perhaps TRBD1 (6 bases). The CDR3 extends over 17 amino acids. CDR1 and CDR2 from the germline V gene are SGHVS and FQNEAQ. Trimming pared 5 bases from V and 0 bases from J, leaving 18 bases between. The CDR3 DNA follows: TGTGCCAGCAGCGCGTTGGCGTTTGGGGGCAGCACAGATACGCAGTATTTT. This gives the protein CASSALAFGGSTDTQYF.